Listed below are T cell receptor beta chains from one sample, sequenced in a study of blood T cell repertoires in COVID-19. Sequencing used immunoSEQ multiplex PCR; TCRdb keeps in-frame clones, though not all of them. The sample comprises 100,000 or so clones, approximately 92% of which are singletons, and about 34% rests with the top ten. The material sequenced was peripheral blood. The receptors here all came from an elderly woman with acute or convalescent COVID-19. CDR3s include the opening cysteine and the closing phenylalanine or tryptophan. The D gene is left open where the match is weak. A clone size is listed for some rows: how often the clone was seen (once, few, many), or a class if it is expanded.

j_gene: TRBJ2-1; d_gene: NA; len: 14; abundance: NA; v_gene: TRBV6-2/TRBV6-3; CDR3aa: CASSYAAQGGEQFF; CDR3nt: TGTGCCAGCAGTTACGCGGCACAGGGCGGTGAGCAGTTCTTC
j_gene: TRBJ1-2; d_gene: NA; len: 14; abundance: NA; v_gene: TRBV6-1; CDR3aa: CASSPRPGDYGYTF; CDR3nt: TGTGCCAGCAGCCCCCGGCCAGGGGACTATGGCTACACCTTC
j_gene: TRBJ1-6; d_gene: TRBD1; len: 14; abundance: NA; v_gene: TRBV19; CDR3aa: CASSLRQGYSPLHF; CDR3nt: TGTGCCAGTAGTCTCCGACAGGGTTATTCACCCCTCCACTTT
j_gene: TRBJ2-7; d_gene: TRBD1; len: 16; abundance: NA; v_gene: TRBV5-1; CDR3aa: CASSSSRDRQPLEQYF; CDR3nt: TGCGCCAGCAGCTCAAGTCGGGACAGGCAGCCTCTCGAGCAGTACTTC
j_gene: TRBJ1-2; d_gene: TRBD1; len: 13; abundance: NA; v_gene: TRBV12-3/TRBV12-4; CDR3aa: CASSPGTDYGYTF; CDR3nt: TGTGCCAGCAGTCCCGGGACAGACTATGGCTACACCTTC
j_gene: TRBJ2-2; d_gene: TRBD2; len: 15; abundance: NA; v_gene: TRBV7-8; CDR3aa: CASSRGASGFGELFF; CDR3nt: TGTGCCAGCAGCCGGGGGGCTAGCGGGTTCGGGGAGCTGTTTTTT
j_gene: TRBJ2-7; d_gene: TRBD1; len: 17; abundance: once; v_gene: TRBV10-1; CDR3aa: CASSEFPTLTGGDEQYF; CDR3nt: TGCGCCAGCAGTGAGTTCCCTACCTTGACAGGGGGGGACGAGCAGTACTTC
j_gene: TRBJ1-2; d_gene: NA; len: 14; abundance: NA; v_gene: TRBV28; CDR3aa: CASSLSPGVYGYTF; CDR3nt: TGTGCCAGCAGTTTATCCCCCGGTGTCTACGGCTACACCTTC
j_gene: TRBJ2-3; d_gene: NA; len: 11; abundance: NA; v_gene: TRBV10-3; CDR3aa: CAIRATDTQYF; CDR3nt: TGTGCCATCAGGGCCACAGATACGCAGTATTTT
j_gene: TRBJ1-3; d_gene: NA; len: 14; abundance: NA; v_gene: TRBV7-6; CDR3aa: CASSLGHAGNTIYF; CDR3nt: TGTGCCAGCAGCTTAGGGCACGCTGGAAACACCATATATTTT
j_gene: TRBJ2-7; d_gene: TRBD2; len: 17; abundance: NA; v_gene: TRBV18; CDR3aa: CASSPQRRSGGASEQYF; CDR3nt: TGTGCCAGCTCACCCCAGAGGAGAAGCGGGGGGGCCTCCGAGCAGTACTTC
j_gene: TRBJ2-7; d_gene: TRBD1; len: 15; abundance: NA; v_gene: TRBV6-6; CDR3aa: CASSDRVLVVFEQYF; CDR3nt: TGTGCCAGCAGTGACAGGGTTTTGGTGGTTTTCGAGCAGTACTTC
j_gene: TRBJ1-6; d_gene: NA; len: 15; abundance: NA; v_gene: TRBV11-2; CDR3aa: CASSLVRGIGSPLHF; CDR3nt: TGTGCCAGCAGCTTAGTTAGGGGGATCGGTTCACCCCTCCACTTT
j_gene: TRBJ1-1; d_gene: NA; len: 15; abundance: NA; v_gene: TRBV10-3; CDR3aa: CAISESSQGYTEAFF; CDR3nt: TGTGCCATCAGTGAGTCAAGCCAGGGATACACTGAAGCTTTCTTT
j_gene: TRBJ2-1; d_gene: TRBD1; len: 11; abundance: NA; v_gene: TRBV28; CDR3aa: CASRRTGRGIF; CDR3nt: TGTGCCAGCAGGAGGACAGGGCGAGGGATCTTC
j_gene: TRBJ2-7; d_gene: NA; len: 15; abundance: NA; v_gene: TRBV15; CDR3aa: CATASPRGSAYEQYF; CDR3nt: TGTGCCACCGCGTCGCCCCGGGGATCGGCCTACGAGCAGTACTTC